This TCR beta chain was obtained from a study of OX40 agonist ivuxolimab in advanced cancers. Findings and caveats of the study: At doses 0.1 to 3.0 mg/kg, CD4+ and CD8+ clones expanded. Part of the nonresponder group also had normalized T-cell clonal expansion that was low.

Clones were read by immunoSEQ multiplex PCR, and TCRdb kept only the in-frame ones, dropping some. The table includes 67,000 or so clones, around four fifths detected once. The CDR3 loop spans 13 amino acids. Germline V gene sequence: CDR1 SGDLS, CDR2 YYNGEE. V was trimmed by 4 bases and J by 1 base, leaving 9 bases between them. Details on this clone: Its antigen remains unidentified.

The chain combines TRBV9 with TRBJ2-7; D gene uncertain. Source: CD4+ or CD8+ T cells sorted from blood, taken in a trial of the OX40 agonist ivuxolimab. The sequence was obtained from an adult with an advanced solid tumor such as melanoma, head and neck, liver or kidney cancer. CDR3 DNA sequence: TGTGCCAGCAGCCCCCGAGAGTCCTACGAGCAGTACTTC. Its protein product is CASSPRESYEQYF.